This is a list of T cell receptor beta chains from one sample in a study of T cell responses to AZD1222 COVID-19 vaccine. The assay was immunoSEQ multiplex PCR, and TCRdb's table has in-frame clones only and misses some. The data show more than 250,000 clones, with more than 85% seen just once and roughly 0.51% held by the top ten. This specimen consisted of peripheral blood, obtained on day 0 of AZD1222 vaccination. These receptors were taken from an adult in good health. Each CDR3 is given with its conserved first and last residue. A D gene is named only where the DNA matches it firmly. Expanded clones are given a class, and other clones once, few, many or no size at all.

d_gene	v_gene	j_gene	abundance	CDR3aa	CDR3nt
.	TRBV30	TRBJ1-1	.	CAWRRTVNTEAFF	TGTGCCTGGAGGAGGACAGTGAACACTGAAGCTTTCTTT
.	TRBV28	TRBJ2-2	.	CASSMVVATGELFF	TGTGCCAGCAGCATGGTAGTAGCAACCGGGGAGCTGTTTTTT
.	TRBV3-1/TRBV3-2	TRBJ1-6	.	CASSSTGLNSPLHF	TGTGCCAGCAGCTCAACAGGGCTTAATTCACCCCTCCACTTT
TRBD2	TRBV6-5	TRBJ2-1	.	CASLAGQYNEQFF	TGTGCCAGCCTAGCGGGACAATACAATGAGCAGTTCTTC
.	TRBV20-1	TRBJ2-3	.	CSARLGDTQYF	TGCAGTGCTCGTCTAGGGGATACGCAGTATTTT
.	TRBV5-1	TRBJ1-3	.	CASSPGNSGNTIYF	TGCGCCAGCAGCCCAGGAAACTCTGGAAACACCATATATTTT
.	TRBV18	TRBJ2-7	.	CASSPPARNYEQYF	TGTGCCAGCTCACCACCTGCCAGAAACTACGAGCAGTACTTC
TRBD1	TRBV5-1	TRBJ2-7	.	CASSPGTAEYEQYF	TGCGCCAGCAGCCCCGGGACAGCGGAGTACGAGCAGTACTTC
TRBD1	TRBV29-1	TRBJ2-7	.	CSVQMDREAAGEQYF	TGCAGCGTTCAAATGGACAGGGAAGCGGCGGGTGAGCAGTACTTC
TRBD1	TRBV27	TRBJ2-7	.	CASSLDFQGALSYEQYF	TGTGCCAGCAGTTTGGACTTCCAGGGGGCCCTCTCCTACGAGCAGTACTTC
TRBD1	TRBV2	TRBJ1-2	.	CASYRGRNGYTF	TGTGCCAGCTACAGGGGTCGCAATGGCTACACCTTC
.	TRBV27	TRBJ2-1	.	CASSARNEQFF	TGTGCCAGCAGTGCACGCAATGAGCAGTTCTTC
.	TRBV28	TRBJ1-1	.	CASRWGQNTEAFF	TGTGCCAGCAGGTGGGGACAGAACACTGAAGCTTTCTTT
.	TRBV19	TRBJ2-1	once	CASRAGSYNEQFF	TGTGCCAGTAGGGCGGGCTCCTACAATGAGCAGTTCTTC
.	TRBV24-1	TRBJ1-5	.	CATSDPAGGDQPQHF	TGTGCCACCAGTGACCCCGCGGGTGGGGATCAGCCCCAGCATTTT
.	TRBV7-9	TRBJ1-1	.	CASSEVWEAFF	TGTGCCAGCAGCGAGGTTTGGGAAGCTTTCTTT
.	TRBV28	TRBJ2-1	.	CASSLTDYNEQFF	TGTGCCAGCAGTTTAACGGATTACAATGAGCAGTTCTTC
.	TRBV3-1/TRBV3-2	TRBJ2-7	.	CASSPTGPSYEQYF	TGTGCCAGCAGCCCCACCGGGCCTTCCTACGAGCAGTACTTC